A selection of T cell receptor beta chains follows, all from one sample in a study of human T cells and chemical hapten exposure. Each CDR3 protein gets one entry after TCRdb re-called the RACE reads with MiXCR. In the table there are roughly 120,000 distinct CDR3 sequences, 12% of which are singletons. The specimen comprised whole blood, sampled in connection with sensitization to the hapten diphenylcyclopropenone (DPC). Source of these receptors: a woman in her 50s with alopecia areata. Some clones in this sample may be carry-over from other donors' samples. Each CDR3 is given with its conserved first and last residue.

15 | TRBV9 | CASSPIDRAGSEAFF
15 | TRBV7-2 | CASSLEKGTNEKLFF
13 | TRBV29-1 | CSVNGISGNTIYF
14 | TRBV27 | CASSLSGLEGFQYF
15 | TRBV4-2 | CASSQGITDRVEAFF
14 | TRBV12-3/TRBV12-4 | CASSYWGGNQPQHF
16 | TRBV5-1 | CTSSLGSVRSTDTQYF
17 | TRBV7-9 | CASSYGGQIESHQPQHF
15 | TRBV18 | CASSPQEGSTDTQYF
17 | TRBV18 | CASSPIGTGRHLYGYTF
13 | TRBV18 | CASSEYIQETQYF
12 | TRBV27 | CASSLGTGELFF
12 | TRBV29-1 | CSVAGVNQPQHF
16 | TRBV7-2 | CASSLRQSTNTGELFF
17 | TRBV24-1 | CATSDVQRLAKQETQYF
15 | TRBV28 | CASSSPRALNTEAFF
13 | TRBV12-3/TRBV12-4 | CASSWGVTDTQYF
16 | TRBV28 | CASSIARDNSYNEQFF
12 | TRBV7-2 | CASSQNGYEQYF
12 | TRBV7-2 | CASNNQAYGYTF
14 | TRBV29-1 | CSLREAGGSNEQFF
16 | TRBV4-3 | CASSQDLRVPWSELFF
14 | TRBV28 | CVSSSGGVTDTQYF
14 | TRBV25-1 | CASSDQGVRSPLHF
15 | TRBV19 | CASSDRETGANVLTF
13 | TRBV20-1 | CSATLVAQETQYF
16 | TRBV6-6 | CASSYQGSSYNSPLHF
17 | TRBV5-1 | CASSLAGVGIGADTQYF
15 | TRBV5-1 | CASSASPSSTDTQYF
13 | TRBV28 | CGSRRSGSDTQYF
13 | TRBV5-5 | CASSLDWYNEQFF
16 | TRBV7-9 | CASSLGIIGYQETQYF
13 | TRBV28 | CASSFSGAKTQYF
15 | TRBV7-6 | CASGLYGDRPDTQYF
13 | TRBV6-2/TRBV6-3 | CASSSSIGATQYF
13 | TRBV19 | CASSDSGNTEAFF
16 | TRBV6-2/TRBV6-3 | CASRTPTVSYNSPLHF
15 | TRBV6-6 | CASMAGKYYNSPLHF
17 | TRBV7-2 | CASSHPYRGVSYNEQFF
16 | TRBV24-1 | CATSDVRGMGKDTQYF
15 | TRBV5-1 | CASSFERTSTDTQYF
12 | TRBV28 | CASTDRRNTIYF
15 | TRBV2 | CASSARPGHRDTQYF
14 | TRBV7-6 | CASSLGNRGSEAFF
15 | TRBV20-1 | CSARPISGGPETQYF
16 | TRBV4-3 | CASSQVDPRGGSPLHF